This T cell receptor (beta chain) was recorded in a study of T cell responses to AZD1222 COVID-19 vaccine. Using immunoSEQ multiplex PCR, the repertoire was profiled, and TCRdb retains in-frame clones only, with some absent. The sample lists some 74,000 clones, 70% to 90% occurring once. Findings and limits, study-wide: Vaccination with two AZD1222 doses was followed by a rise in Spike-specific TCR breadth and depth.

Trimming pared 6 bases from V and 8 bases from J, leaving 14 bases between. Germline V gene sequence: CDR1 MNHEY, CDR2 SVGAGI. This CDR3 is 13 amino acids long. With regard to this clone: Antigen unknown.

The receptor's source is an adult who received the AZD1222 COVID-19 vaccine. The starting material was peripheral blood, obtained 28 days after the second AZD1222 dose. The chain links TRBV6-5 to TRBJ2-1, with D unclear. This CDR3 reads CASSLIIGDEQFF. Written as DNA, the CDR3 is TGTGCCAGCAGCTTGATTATAGGTGATGAGCAGTTCTTC.